The 17 T cell receptor beta chains listed next were all sequenced from one sample in a study of blood T cell repertoires in COVID-19. The repertoire was sequenced with immunoSEQ multiplex PCR; TCRdb's copy has only in-frame clones and lacks some. The table records 90,000 or so clones, around 86% of them present only once. Sequencing used peripheral blood. Every receptor here comes from a human donor in a cohort sampled during active COVID-19.

The chain recombines TRBV18 with TRBJ1-5, with 9 bases fitting TRBD1. This CDR3 region has 18 residues. Trimming at V came to 3 bases and at J to 1 base, leaving 10 bases not matched to a gene. Per the germline V gene, CDR1 is KGHSH and CDR2 is LQKENI. Here the CDR3 DNA reads TGTGCCAGCTCACCGACCGGGACAGGGCCGAACAGCAATCAGCCCCAGCATTTT. Residues: CASSPTGTGPNSNQPQHF.

This clone was observed a handful of times. This chain uses TRBV7-2 with TRBJ1-5; no clear D. The CDR3 consists of 15 residues. V lost 1 base to trimming and J lost 5 bases, with 12 bases between them. Germline values: CDR1 SGHTA, CDR2 FQGNSA. The CDR3 loop reads CASSLVLKRDQPQHF. CDR3 sequence (DNA): TGTGCCAGCAGCTTAGTTCTGAAGAGGGATCAGCCCCAGCATTTT.

In its sample, this clone was seen once. This chain joins TRBV5-1 and TRBJ2-7, with D perhaps TRBD2 (6 bases). Between the trimmed V and J ends, which lost 4 bases and 9 bases, there was a span of 17 bases. The CDR3 runs 13 residues. Germline assignment: CDR1 SGHRS and CDR2 YFSETQ. CDR3 bases: TGCGCCAGCAGCCGGGGCTTGGGGGGAAGGCAGTACTTC. Protein sequence: CASSRGLGGRQYF. Full variable domain (missing parts from reference TRBV5-1 and TRBJ2-7): KAGVTQTPRYLIKTRGQQVTLSCSPISGHRSVSWYQQTPGQGLQFLFEYFSETQRNKGNFPGRFSGRQFSNSRSEMNVSTLELGDSALYLCASSRGLGGRQYFGPGTRLTVT.

This chain uses TRBV5-1 with TRBJ2-6; D gene unclear. Germline CDR1 reads SGHRS; CDR2 reads YFSETQ. V was clipped by 0 bases and J by 1 base, with 8 bases between them. This CDR3 has 16 residues. CDR3 sequence (DNA): TGCGCCAGCAGCTTGGCCCAGAGGTCTGGGGCCAACGTCCTGACTTTC. It codes for CASSLAQRSGANVLTF.

The gene calls are TRBV4-3 and TRBJ2-1; no firm D call. Trimming removed 3 bases from V and 6 bases from J, with 12 bases in between. CDR3 length: 14 amino acids. Germline assignment: CDR1 LGHNA and CDR2 YSLEER. CDR3 amino acids: CASSHSRNSNEQFF. The CDR3 coding sequence is TGCGCCAGCAGCCATTCAAGGAACAGCAATGAGCAGTTCTTC.

This chain connects TRBV9 to TRBJ2-1; 9 bases align to TRBD2. The CDR3 spans 15 residues. Germline V gene sequence: CDR1 SGDLS, CDR2 YYNGEE. J lost 3 bases, V lost 1 base, and 2 bases had no gene match. The CDR3 DNA is TGTGCCAGCAGCGTATCTAGCGGGAACTACAATGAGCAGTTCTTC. The encoded protein is CASSVSSGNYNEQFF.

This clone has just a few counts. This chain uses TRBV7-2 with TRBJ1-1, with 7 bases lining up with TRBD1. Trimming cost V 5 bases and J 4 bases; bases outside gene matches: 7. The germline V gene has CDR1 SGHTA and CDR2 FQGNSA. The CDR3 has 14 amino acids. CDR3 region: CASSVYGTVTEAFF. As DNA, the CDR3 is TGTGCCAGCAGCGTCTACGGGACAGTCACTGAAGCTTTCTTT.

The rearrangement links TRBV9 to TRBJ2-3, with D possibly matching TRBD1 (6 bases). This CDR3 contains 15 residues. Germline assignment: CDR1 SGDLS and CDR2 YYNGEE. The V gene lost 0 bases and the J gene lost 5 bases, with 13 bases spanning the gap. The CDR3 bases are TGTGCCAGCAGCGTAGAAGACAGGTTTATAGATACGCAGTATTTT. Its protein is CASSVEDRFIDTQYF.

This clone was detected many times. This chain links TRBV18 with TRBJ2-7; the match to TRBD2 covers 8 bases. Trimming at V came to 0 bases and at J to 5 bases, leaving 3 bases not matched to a gene. The CDR3 runs to 14 residues. Germline CDR1 reads KGHSH; CDR2 reads LQKENI. In nucleotides, the CDR3 is TGTGCCAGCTCACCACCCACGGGGGGGCACGAGCAGTACTTC. Encoded protein: CASSPPTGGHEQYF.

This rearrangement joins TRBV19 to TRBJ2-5; TRBD2 is a possible D gene (5 bases). The germline V gene encodes CDR1 LNHDA and CDR2 SQIVND (reference sequence). Trimming took off 5 bases at V and 5 bases at J, with 15 bases between the two ends. This CDR3 spans 14 amino acids. The CDR3 reads CASSPALGVETQYF. The CDR3 coding sequence is TGTGCCAGTAGTCCGGCGCTCGGGGTCGAGACCCAGTACTTC. The full variable domain, with the rest looked up from reference TRBV19 and TRBJ2-5, is DGGITQSPKYLFRKEGQNVTLSCEQNLNHDAMYWYRQDPGQGLRLIYYSQIVNDFQKGDIAEGYSVSREKKESFPLTVTSAQKNPTAFYLCASSPALGVETQYFGPGTRLLVL.

V and J are TRBV9 and TRBJ2-5, with 12 bases matching TRBD2. Germline-derived CDR1 and CDR2 are SGDLS and YYNGEE. V lost 6 bases and J lost 5; bases outside the gene matches: 8. This CDR3 has 15 amino acids. The CDR3 loop is CASTMTSGRMETQYF. CDR3 sequence (DNA): TGTGCCAGCACCATGACTAGCGGGAGAATGGAGACCCAGTACTTC.

The chain employs TRBV7-2 and TRBJ1-6; TRBD1 matches 7 bases. Germline V gene data show CDR1 as SGHTA and CDR2 as FQGNSA. V lost 5 bases to trimming and J lost 1 base; unmatched junction nucleotides: 5. CDR3 length: 16 amino acids. CDR3 nucleotide sequence: TGTGCCAGCAGCAACCGACAGGGTTCCTATAATTCACCCCTCCACTTT. It is translated as CASSNRQGSYNSPLHF.

Here the CDR3 DNA reads TGCGCCAGCAGACAGACAGGGGAGGAGACCCAGTACTTC. Translating gives CASRQTGEETQYF. The J gene is TRBJ2-5, the V gene TRBV5-1; 8 bases match TRBD1. The CDR3 runs to 13 residues. Losses at the gene ends were 5 bases for V and 5 bases for J; bases not matched to a gene: 5. The germline V gene has CDR1 SGHRS and CDR2 YFSETQ.

The V and J genes are TRBV24-1 and TRBJ2-6; no clear D gene. CDR3 length: 15 amino acids. Germline lookup yields CDR1 KGHDR and CDR2 SFDVKD. V shed 6 bases and J shed 4 bases, with 12 bases lying between them. CDR3 region: CATSPGSQGANVLTF. The CDR3 coding sequence is TGTGCCACCAGTCCCGGTTCGCAAGGGGCCAACGTCCTGACTTTC.

V usage is TRBV19 and J usage is TRBJ1-1, with 8 nucleotides matching TRBD1. The CDR3 spans 15 residues. CDR1 and CDR2 from the germline V gene are LNHDA and SQIVND (reference sequence). The V and J ends lost 6 bases and 4 bases, in that order; junction bases with no gene match: 10. The CDR3 DNA follows: TGTGCCAGTAGCCGCGGACAGGGAAGGGGCACTGAAGCTTTCTTT. Protein: CASSRGQGRGTEAFF.

The J gene is TRBJ2-3, the V gene TRBV19; possible D gene TRBD2, 6 bases. CDR3 length equals 13 residues. Trimming cost V 6 bases and J 2 bases, with 9 bases left between them. Germline V CDR1 and CDR2: LNHDA, SQIVND (reference sequence). The CDR3 sequence: CASSGLSTDTQYF. Written as DNA, the CDR3 is TGTGCCAGTAGCGGACTATCCACAGATACGCAGTATTTT.

The J gene is TRBJ1-3, the V gene TRBV7-2; no clear D. With 5 bases removed from V and 2 bases from J, the gap between germline ends came to 7 bases. This CDR3 is 13 amino acids long. From germline, CDR1 is SGHTA and CDR2 FQGNSA. The CDR3 is CASSPGTGNTIYF. The CDR3 DNA reads as TGTGCCAGCAGCCCCGGGACTGGAAACACCATATATTTT.